The T cell receptor beta chain described here comes from a study of cytomegalovirus exposure and HLA in healthy donors. Study observations and caveats: Common viral pathogens seemed to be connected with several of the most significant clusters, according to a later analysis. Rates of TCR association differed by HLA locus in a later analysis, with DRB1 highest and HLA-C lowest.

This CDR3 has 13 residues. Germline loops: CDR1 SGHTA, CDR2 FQGTGA. V was cut by 5 bases and J by 3 bases, with 8 bases left in between. Regarding this clone: Its antigen is not known.

The PCR contained 60 Vbeta and 13 Jbeta primers. Here immunoSEQ multiplex PCR was the method, and the copy in TCRdb shows in-frame clones only, minus some. Among some 180,000 clones listed, roughly 81% were seen once. The V call is TRBV7-3, the J call TRBJ2-1; D is uncertain. This clonotype originated in a man under 40 in good health and CMV-seropositive. Sequencing was performed on PBMCs. The CDR3 nucleotides read TGTGCCAGCAGCCCCCCGGGCTACAATGAGCAGTTCTTC. Translating it yields CASSPPGYNEQFF.